This T cell receptor beta chain comes out of a study of blood T cell repertoires in COVID-19 (dated by TCRdb to the early 2020s). The study in broad terms: The collaborator samples originated in the United States, Italy and Spain and spanned the acute and convalescent phases of COVID-19. The material from the prospective study consisted of cDNA or gDNA derived from T cells, B-cell-depleted T cells, or PBMCs. Where available, HLA class I and class II types were taken from metadata supplied by the sample provider and were not determined by assay-based typing. A freely available public database, intended as a resource for researchers studying the immune response to SARS-CoV-2, is where the repertoires were released. Subjects who had been exposed to COVID-19, were actively infected with it, or had recovered from it provided the deeply sampled blood TCRbeta repertoires that made up the dataset. The samples were drawn from the first 160 participants of the ongoing ImmuneRACE study and from over 950 subjects provided by 6 global collaborators. A de-identified subject ID, COVID-19 status, age in years and sex were almost always included in the sample metadata.

Measured from the cysteine to the phenylalanine, the CDR3 is 16 residues long. Solely the CDR3 DNA is kept, with 48 bases framed from the first base. On this clone itself: Its antigen target is currently unknown. Base quality data are lacking; no much larger clone is found one base away.

TCRbeta CDR3 regions were amplified from genomic DNA using the immunoSEQ Assay, a bias-controlled multiplex PCR. Under the source paper's analysis protocol: The number of nucleated cells in each sample was estimated from the amplification of reference gene primers within the assay. To quantify the absolute abundance of each unique TCRbeta CDR3 rearrangement, sequence reads were collapsed and filtered. For each sample, productive Simpson clonality was calculated by taking the square root of Simpson's diversity index across productive rearrangements. Drawn from immuneACCESS, this table holds only the in-frame rearrangements with V and J called that TCRdb kept. Clones are partly lost; checked studies trace under half to an unresolved V gene and leave the rest unexplained. That table gives V, J and clone size, and the DNA gave D and trimming. The sample data list 60,000 to 75,000 clones, and 65% to 85% of these were observed just once. The ten top clones hold approximately 10% of the sample.

The investigation overall reported the following: The quantity of clinical and demographic metadata differed by source and by participant and was supplied without curation.

Whole blood was collected in K2EDTA tubes by collaborating institutions according to the institutions' own protocols. For TCRbeta analysis, collaborators shipped samples as frozen whole blood, isolated PBMCs, or DNA extracted from either of those sample types. This receptor chain uses TRBV21-1 and TRBJ1-5. TRBV21-1 is an annotated pseudogene. The material sequenced was peripheral blood. The clonotype was recovered from a woman aged 50 to 60 with acute or convalescent COVID-19. This receptor has the CDR3 CASSKGEFSSNQPQHF. The DNA sequence follows: TGTGCCAGCAGCAAAGGTGAGTTCTCGAGCAATCAGCCCCAGCATTTT.